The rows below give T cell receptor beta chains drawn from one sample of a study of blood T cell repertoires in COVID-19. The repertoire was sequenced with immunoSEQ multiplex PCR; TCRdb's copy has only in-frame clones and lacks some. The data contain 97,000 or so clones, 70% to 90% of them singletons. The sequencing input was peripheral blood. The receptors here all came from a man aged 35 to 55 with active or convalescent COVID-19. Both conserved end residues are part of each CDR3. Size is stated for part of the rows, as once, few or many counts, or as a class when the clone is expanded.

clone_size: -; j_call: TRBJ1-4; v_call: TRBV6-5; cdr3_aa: CASGGHPNEKLFF
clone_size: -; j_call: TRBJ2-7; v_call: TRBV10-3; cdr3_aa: CAISVTGTGTYEQYF
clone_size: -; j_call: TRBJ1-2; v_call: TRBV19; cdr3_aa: CASRFPGQGNYGYTF
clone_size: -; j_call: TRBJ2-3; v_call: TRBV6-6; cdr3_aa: CASSLWTGGEDTQYF
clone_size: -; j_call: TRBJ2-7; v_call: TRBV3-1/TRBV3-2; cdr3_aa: CASSQDGAVGREQYF
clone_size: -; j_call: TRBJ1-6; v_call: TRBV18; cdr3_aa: CASQGAQGYNSPLHF
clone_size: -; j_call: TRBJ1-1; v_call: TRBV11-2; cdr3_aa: CASSPTQPDRNTEAFF
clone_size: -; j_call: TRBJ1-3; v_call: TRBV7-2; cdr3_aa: CASSLMGQGARNTIYF
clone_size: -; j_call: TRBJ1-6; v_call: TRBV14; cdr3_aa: CASSQEDGHGGNF
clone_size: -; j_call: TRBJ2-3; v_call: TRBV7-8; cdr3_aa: CASSGLGRDTQYF
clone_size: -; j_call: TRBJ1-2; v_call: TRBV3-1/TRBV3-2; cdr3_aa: CASSLKNWGQGTGGYTF
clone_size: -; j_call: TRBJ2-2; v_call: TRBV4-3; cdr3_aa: CASSQGLRGANTGELFF
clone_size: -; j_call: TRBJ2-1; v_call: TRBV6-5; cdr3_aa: CAAGTSGGTSTIF
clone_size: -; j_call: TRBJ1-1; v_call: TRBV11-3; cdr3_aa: CASSSGTGGSKDTEAFF
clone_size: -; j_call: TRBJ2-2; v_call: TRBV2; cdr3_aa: CASSVSSNTGELFF
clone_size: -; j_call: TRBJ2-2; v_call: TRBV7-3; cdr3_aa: CASSFGSTGELFF
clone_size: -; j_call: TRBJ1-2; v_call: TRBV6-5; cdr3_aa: CASSYSEGTNYGYTF
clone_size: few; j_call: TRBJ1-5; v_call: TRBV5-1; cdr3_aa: CASSLGGGFDQPQHF
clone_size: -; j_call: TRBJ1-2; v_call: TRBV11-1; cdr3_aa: CASSPQAGTGISGYTF
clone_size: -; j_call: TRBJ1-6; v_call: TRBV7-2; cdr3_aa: CASSLVGANYHNSPLHF
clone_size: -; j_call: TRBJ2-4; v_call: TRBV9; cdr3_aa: CASSVDGGAKNIQYF
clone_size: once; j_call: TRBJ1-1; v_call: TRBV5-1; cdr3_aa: CASSSNSGGDTEAFF
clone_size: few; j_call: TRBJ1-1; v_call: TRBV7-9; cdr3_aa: CASSRPDGAEAFF
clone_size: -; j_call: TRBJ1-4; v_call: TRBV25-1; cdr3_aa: CASSQGGVGEKLFF
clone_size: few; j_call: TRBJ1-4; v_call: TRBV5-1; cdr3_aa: CASSLGQGREKLFF
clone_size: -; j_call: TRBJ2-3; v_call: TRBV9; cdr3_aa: CASSRGQATDTQYF
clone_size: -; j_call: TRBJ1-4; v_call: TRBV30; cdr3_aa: CAWSPRHGQLFF